This T cell receptor beta chain was recovered during a study of vaccination and CD4 T cells after COVID-19. As regards this clonotype: Its specificity is not known.

Treatment of the sample: roughly 11-day PBMC culture with coronavirus spike peptide pools or control peptides (ViraFEST assay). The Oncomine TCR Beta short-read assay generated sequence data from the DNA of cultured CD4+ T cells. MiXCR, applied by TCRdb to the PCR reads, yields one record per CDR3 protein. Here the sample spans approximately 20,000 distinct CDR3 sequences, over 40% being singletons. The clonotype originates from a human donor who had recovered from COVID-19. The material sequenced was CD4+ T cells from blood, cultured in vitro, taken after SARS-CoV-2 vaccination.

The CDR3 region has the DNA TGTGCCAGCTCACCACAGGACAGGGTGGGCAATGAGCAGTTCTTC. It codes for CASSPQDRVGNEQFF. The chain links TRBV18 to TRBJ2-1; TRBD1 matches at 8 bases. Trimming took 1 base from V and 6 from J; bases not matched to a gene: 5. Germline lookup yields CDR1 KGHSH and CDR2 LQKENI. The CDR3 length is 15 residues.